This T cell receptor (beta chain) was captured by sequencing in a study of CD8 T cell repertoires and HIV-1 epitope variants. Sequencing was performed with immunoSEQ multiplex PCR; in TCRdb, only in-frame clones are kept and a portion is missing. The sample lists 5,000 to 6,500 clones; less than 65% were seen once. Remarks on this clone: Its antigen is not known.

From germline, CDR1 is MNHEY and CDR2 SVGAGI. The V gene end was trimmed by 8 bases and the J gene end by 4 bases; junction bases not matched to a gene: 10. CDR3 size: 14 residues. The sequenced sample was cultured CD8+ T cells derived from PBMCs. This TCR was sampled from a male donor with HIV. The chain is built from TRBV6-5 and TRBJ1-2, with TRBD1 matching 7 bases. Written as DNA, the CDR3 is TGTGCCAGCGCACTACGGGACAGCATCTATGGCTACACCTTC. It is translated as CASALRDSIYGYTF.